The present TCR beta chain was sequenced within a study of graft-versus-host responses after intestinal transplantation. Overall study findings and caveats: GvH clones surfaced in recipient marrow, some emerging earlier in ileum or blood. High graft-versus-host to host-versus-graft T cell clonal ratios marked allografts of patients with graft-donor macrochimerism.

V lost 5 bases and J lost 2, with 16 bases in between. The CDR3 sequence is 16 residues long. Looked up from germline, CDR1 is SGHVS and CDR2 is FQNEAQ. Using immunoSEQ multiplex PCR, the repertoire was profiled, and TCRdb retains in-frame clones only, with some absent. Among just under 100,000 clones listed, around nine tenths were seen once. Comment on this clone: The antigen is unknown.

This clonotype was obtained from a human patient who received an intestinal transplant, so some T cells may come from the graft donor. The sample in question was PBMCs, obtained around 68 weeks after intestinal transplant. The gene calls are TRBV7-8 and TRBJ2-1, with D perhaps matching TRBD1 (6 bases). CDR3 nucleotide sequence: TGTGCCAGCAGCCCGAGGGGGACCGAGACCTACAATGAGCAGTTCTTC. As protein: CASSPRGTETYNEQFF.